The next 27 T cell receptor beta chains were all read from a single sample in a study of sequential checkpoint blockade in melanoma. Noted treatment: randomized to nivolumab then ipilimumab (arm A) or the reverse (arm B). Sequenced by immunoSEQ multiplex PCR; TCRdb stores in-frame clones only, minus some. The table records under 7,500 clones, 25% to 30% of them present only once. This material consisted of tumor tissue (inferred from file names), taken from a patient given nivolumab and ipilimumab in sequence. The receptors come from a human donor with melanoma.

In its sample, this clone was seen a few times. This sequence joins TRBV9 and TRBJ2-7; possibly TRBD1 or TRBD2 for D (5 bases each). V was pared by 0 bases and J by 2 bases, with 12 bases between. CDR1 and CDR2 (germline): SGDLS, YYNGEE. The CDR3 covers 15 residues. The CDR3 DNA follows: TGTGCCAGCAGCGTAGTGGGGGACCCAACCTACGAGCAGTACTTC. This sequence encodes CASSVVGDPTYEQYF. Variable domain in full (rest from reference TRBV9 and TRBJ2-7): DSGVTQTPKHLITATGQRVTLRCSPRSGDLSVYWYQQSLDQGLQFLIQYYNGEERAKGNILERFSAQQFPDLHSELNLSSLELGDSALYFCASSVVGDPTYEQYFGPGTRLTVT.

This clone was picked up a small number of times. V gene TRBV6-8 combines with J gene TRBJ2-5, with 8 bases that match TRBD2. This CDR3 has 18 amino acids. V lost 10 bases, J lost 4 bases, and 23 bases stayed unmatched. Germline CDR1 and CDR2: MNHGY and SAAAGT. This CDR3 reads CAISGGPLAGASRETQYF. The CDR3 nucleotides are TGTGCCATCAGCGGGGGACCCTTGGCGGGAGCCTCAAGAGAGACCCAGTACTTC.

This clone was detected only a few times. The gene calls are TRBV9 and TRBJ1-1, with D possibly TRBD1 on 6 matching bases. Germline lookup yields CDR1 SGDLS and CDR2 YYNGEE. The CDR3 spans 14 residues. Deletions cut 3 bases from V and 0 bases from J, with 9 bases between. This chain's CDR3 is CASSAGAVNTEAFF. CDR3 sequence (DNA): TGTGCCAGCAGCGCGGGGGCGGTGAACACTGAAGCTTTCTTT.

This clone has more than one count but fewer than ten. The chain carries TRBV5-1 and TRBJ2-1; D is tentatively TRBD1 or TRBD2 (6 bases each). The CDR3 is 15 amino acids. V was pared by 1 base and J by 9 bases, with 17 bases between. CDR1 is SGHRS and CDR2 is YFSETQ in the germline V gene. The CDR3 region has the DNA TGCGCCAGCAGCTTGATCTCGGGGGACACGGTTGAGCAGTTCTTC. Translating gives CASSLISGDTVEQFF.

The chain combines TRBV11-3 with TRBJ2-1, with D possibly TRBD2 on 5 matching bases. Per the germline V gene, CDR1 is SGHNT and CDR2 is YENEEA. The CDR3 length is 15 residues. The germline V and J ends were trimmed by 6 bases and 5 bases, with 17 bases remaining between them. DNA for the CDR3: TGTGCCAGCAGACAGACCGGGAACCTAAACAATGAGCAGTTCTTC. Protein: CASRQTGNLNNEQFF.

This clone is labeled as medium-sized (0.01 to 0.1%). The chain joins TRBV6-1 to TRBJ2-2; possible D gene TRBD1, 5 bases. Trimming removed 1 base at V and 7 bases at J, with 10 bases between. Germline V gene data show CDR1 as MNHNS and CDR2 as SASEGT. This CDR3 is built from 14 residues. CDR3 nucleotide sequence: TGTGCCAGCAGTGAAGGTCCAGGGCACGGGGAGCTGTTTTTT. Its protein is CASSEGPGHGELFF.

This clone is labeled medium-sized. The rearrangement uses TRBV11-3 and TRBJ1-6, with 9 bases lining up with TRBD1. Germline values: CDR1 SGHNT, CDR2 YENEEA. J was trimmed by 6 bases and V by 6 bases; bases with no gene match: 3. The CDR3 covers 14 residues. DNA for the CDR3: TGTGCCAGCAGTTTACAGGGGGCTAATTCACCCCTCCACTTT. Protein sequence: CASSLQGANSPLHF.

In this sample, this clone turned up a few times. The chain employs TRBV6-8 and TRBJ2-2; TRBD2 aligns across 10 bases. This CDR3 has 17 residues. After removal of 2 bases from V and 7 bases from J, the junction contained 10 bases not matched to a gene. Germline V gene sequence: CDR1 MNHGY, CDR2 SAAAGT. The CDR3 sequence: CASSYESGRAPVGELFF. DNA of the CDR3: TGTGCCAGCAGTTACGAGAGCGGGAGGGCCCCGGTCGGGGAGCTGTTTTTT.

This clone was counted between two and nine times. The CDR3: CASSHPREGAREQFF. The DNA for the CDR3 is TGTGCCAGCAGTCACCCCAGGGAAGGGGCTCGGGAGCAGTTCTTC. This chain connects TRBV6-8 to TRBJ2-1, with D possibly being TRBD1 (5 bases). V was shortened by 5 bases and J by 10 bases, with 21 bases between the two germline ends. This CDR3 is built from 15 residues. CDR1 and CDR2 from the germline V gene are MNHGY and SAAAGT.

By frequency in the sample, this clone is medium-sized. This chain links TRBV11-3 with TRBJ1-2; 11 bases fit TRBD1. Germline lookup yields CDR1 SGHNT and CDR2 YENEEA. This CDR3 contains 16 residues. Trimming cost V 0 bases and J 8 bases; bases outside gene matches: 8. The CDR3 region has the DNA TGTGCCAGCAGCTTAGATTGGACAGGGGGCTTTCAAGGCTACACCTTC. It specifies CASSLDWTGGFQGYTF. The whole variable domain, remainder taken from reference TRBV11-3 and TRBJ1-2, is EAGVVQSPRYKIIEKKQPVAFWCNPISGHNTLYWYLQNLGQGPELLIRYENEEAVDDSQLPKDRFSAERLKGVDSTLKIQPAELGDSAVYLCASSLDWTGGFQGYTFGSGTRLTVV.

V is TRBV19 and J is TRBJ1-6; 8 bases map to TRBD1. The CDR3 sequence is 17 residues long. CDR1 LNHDA and CDR2 SQIVND come from the germline V gene (reference sequence). V shed 5 bases and J 5 bases; nucleotides not matched to a gene: 11. The CDR3 DNA follows: TGTGCCAGTAGTGCCCGACAGGGGCGCGCCAATAATTCACCCCTCCACTTT. Translation gives CASSARQGRANNSPLHF.

The genes are TRBV19 and TRBJ1-2, with no clear D. CDR1 LNHDA and CDR2 SQIVND come from the germline V gene (reference sequence). V was clipped by 4 bases and J by 1 base, with 4 bases between them. The CDR3 totals 12 residues. CDR3 nucleotide sequence: TGTGCCAGTAGTACCAATAACTATGGCTACACCTTC. Translating gives CASSTNNYGYTF.

On this clone itself: The junction and the germline gene differ at one end; a read error may be behind it. The genes are TRBV5-1 and TRBJ2-2, with D unclear. This CDR3 region has 14 residues. The germline gives CDR1 SGHRS, CDR2 YFSETQ. The CDR3 DNA sequence: TGCGCCAGCAGTTTGGACGGGAACACCGGGGAGCTGTTTTTT. It is translated as CASSLDGNTGELFF.

The chain is built from TRBV19 and TRBJ1-2; D may be TRBD1 (6 bases). Trimming removed 9 bases at V and 7 bases at J, with 21 bases between. CDR3 size: 14 residues. Germline V lookup: CDR1 LNHDA, CDR2 SQIVND (reference sequence). CDR3 sequence reads: CASWGAGAIGGYTF. CDR3 coding DNA: TGTGCCAGCTGGGGGGCAGGGGCGATAGGTGGCTACACCTTC. The whole variable domain, remainder taken from reference TRBV19 and TRBJ1-2, is DGGITQSPKYLFRKEGQNVTLSCEQNLNHDAMYWYRQDPGQGLRLIYYSQIVNDFQKGDIAEGYSVSREKKESFPLTVTSAQKNPTAFYLCASWGAGAIGGYTFGSGTRLTVV.

The chain links TRBV5-1 to TRBJ2-7; 9 nucleotides agree with TRBD1. CDR1 and CDR2 from the germline V gene are SGHRS and YFSETQ. Losses at the gene ends were 0 bases for V and 4 bases for J; bases not matched to a gene: 8. The CDR3 spans 16 residues. DNA for the CDR3: TGCGCCAGCAGCTTGGCGAGGGGGACAGGGACGTACGAGCAGTACTTC. This translates into CASSLARGTGTYEQYF. Using reference TRBV5-1 and TRBJ2-7 for the parts outside the CDR3, the full variable domain is KAGVTQTPRYLIKTRGQQVTLSCSPISGHRSVSWYQQTPGQGLQFLFEYFSETQRNKGNFPGRFSGRQFSNSRSEMNVSTLELGDSALYLCASSLARGTGTYEQYFGPGTRLTVT.

The CDR3 here is CASSYDRIAKNIQYF. The DNA of the CDR3 is TGTGCCAGCAGTTACGACCGAATAGCCAAAAACATTCAGTACTTC. The rearrangement joins TRBV6-8 to TRBJ2-4; D is uncertain. This CDR3 contains 15 residues. The germline V and J ends were trimmed by 2 bases and 0 bases, with 8 bases remaining between them. Germline assignment: CDR1 MNHGY and CDR2 SAAAGT.

This clone turned up a few times. The chain employs TRBV6-8 and TRBJ1-4; 9 nucleotides agree with TRBD1. V was clipped by 9 bases and J by 8 bases; unmatched bases: 16. This CDR3 has 16 amino acids. The germline V gene has CDR1 MNHGY and CDR2 SAAAGT. In DNA, the CDR3 is TGTGCCAGTGGACAGGGGCCTGCAGGGACAAGGGAAAAACTGTTTTTT. Encoded protein: CASGQGPAGTREKLFF.

The CDR3 region is CASSSRGGSTDTQYF. CDR3 nucleotides: TGCGCCAGCAGCTCCCGGGGGGGGAGCACAGATACGCAGTATTTT. This chain connects TRBV5-1 to TRBJ2-3; 8 bases match TRBD2. Germline CDR1 is SGHRS and CDR2 is YFSETQ. V shed 3 bases, J shed 0 bases, and the junction held 3 bases outside the gene matches. The CDR3 length is 15 residues.

The rearrangement uses TRBV10-3 and TRBJ1-6; D might be TRBD1 (5 bases). V was pared by 2 bases and J by 4 bases, with 6 bases between. The CDR3 loop spans 14 amino acids. Germline lookup yields CDR1 ENHRY and CDR2 SYGVKD. CDR3 DNA sequence: TGTGCCATCAGTGAGCGGGGGTATAATTCACCCCTCCACTTT. Residues: CAISERGYNSPLHF.

CDR3 in amino acids: CASTRDRGEDTQYF. CDR3 coding DNA: TGTGCCAGCACCCGGGACCGCGGGGAAGATACGCAGTATTTT. The rearrangement uses TRBV11-3 and TRBJ2-3, with TRBD2 as a possible D gene (6 bases). Germline V CDR1 and CDR2: SGHNT, YENEEA. V dropped 7 bases and J dropped 5 bases, with 16 bases sitting between them. The CDR3 has 14 amino acids.

This clone was seen a few times. The V call is TRBV6-1, the J call TRBJ1-2, with D hard to call. V shed 0 bases and J shed 2 bases, with 4 bases lying between them. CDR1 is MNHNS, CDR2 SASEGT, per germline. There are 13 residues in the CDR3. The DNA for the CDR3 is TGTGCCAGCAGTGAAGCGGCGAACTATGGCTACACCTTC. Its protein is CASSEAANYGYTF.

A single count supports this clone. V usage is TRBV29-1 and J usage is TRBJ2-1, with 13 bases that match TRBD2. This CDR3 contains 14 residues. The germline V gene has CDR1 SQVTM and CDR2 ANQGSEA. The trim removed 6 bases at V and 9 bases at J, leaving 8 bases unmatched. The CDR3 nucleotides read TGCAGCGTCCTACCGGGACTAGCGGGAATTGAGCAGTTCTTC. This translates into CSVLPGLAGIEQFF.

This clone showed up just a few times. The chain combines TRBV11-3 with TRBJ2-1, with 12 nucleotides matching TRBD1. This CDR3 is built from 15 residues. Unmatched junction bases numbered 5, after V lost 5 bases and J lost 6 bases. Germline V gene data show CDR1 as SGHNT and CDR2 as YENEEA. CDR3 DNA: TGTGCCAGCAGCATGGGACAGGGGGCGTCCAATGAGCAGTTCTTC. It translates to CASSMGQGASNEQFF.

V and J are TRBV5-1 and TRBJ2-5, with D possibly TRBD2 on 5 matching bases. V was shortened by 0 bases and J by 5 bases, with 14 bases between the two germline ends. This CDR3 has 15 amino acids. Germline V lookup: CDR1 SGHRS, CDR2 YFSETQ. The CDR3 region has the DNA TGCGCCAGCAGCTTGGCAGGAGGAAGATGGGAGACCCAGTACTTC. It is translated as CASSLAGGRWETQYF.

The rearrangement uses TRBV5-1 and TRBJ2-7; 12 bases fit TRBD1. The junction had 16 bases not matched to a gene; V was cut back by 5 bases and J by 7 bases. CDR1 and CDR2 from the germline V gene are SGHRS and YFSETQ. The CDR3 totals 17 residues. The CDR3 loop is CASSFTTPGTGGEEQYF. The CDR3 bases are TGCGCCAGCAGTTTTACCACCCCCGGGACAGGGGGCGAGGAGCAGTACTTC.

This clone rates as medium-sized (0.01 to 0.1%). CDR3 sequence: CASSQAQPYEQYF. The DNA of the CDR3 is TGCGCCAGCAGCCAAGCACAGCCCTACGAGCAGTACTTC. V is TRBV23-1 and J is TRBJ2-7, with D hard to call. TRBV23-1 is an ORF; its function is uncertain. V was cut by 6 bases and J by 2 bases, with 11 bases left in between. This CDR3 comprises 13 residues.

This clone is labeled as medium-sized. V gene TRBV11-3 combines with J gene TRBJ2-4; weak D call: TRBD1 (6 bases). The CDR3 consists of 14 residues. Deletions cut 0 bases from V and 7 bases from J, with 10 bases between. Germline assignment: CDR1 SGHNT and CDR2 YENEEA. CDR3 in amino acids: CASSLDPGENIQYF. CDR3 coding DNA: TGTGCCAGCAGCTTAGACCCAGGGGAGAACATTCAGTACTTC.